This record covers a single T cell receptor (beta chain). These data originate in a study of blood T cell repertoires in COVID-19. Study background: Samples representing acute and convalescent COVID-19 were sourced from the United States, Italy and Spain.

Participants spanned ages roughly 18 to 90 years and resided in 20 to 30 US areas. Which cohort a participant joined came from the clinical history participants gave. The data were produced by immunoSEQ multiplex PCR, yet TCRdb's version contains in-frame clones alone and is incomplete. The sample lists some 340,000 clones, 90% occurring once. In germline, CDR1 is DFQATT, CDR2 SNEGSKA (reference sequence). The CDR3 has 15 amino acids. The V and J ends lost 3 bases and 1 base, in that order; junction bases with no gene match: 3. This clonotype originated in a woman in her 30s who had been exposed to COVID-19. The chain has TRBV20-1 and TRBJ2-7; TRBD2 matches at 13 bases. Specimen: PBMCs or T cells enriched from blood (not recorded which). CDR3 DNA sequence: TGCAGTGCTAGTAGGGGACTAGCGGGATCCTACGAGCAGTACTTC. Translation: CSASRGLAGSYEQYF.